These 20 T cell receptor beta chains came from one sample sequenced in a study of T cells in Graves' hyperthyroidism and ophthalmopathy (dated by TCRdb to between 2017 and 2020). Library creation used multiplex PCR. Sequencer: Illumina HiSeq 2000. The TCR beta CDR3 regions were amplified from the RNA transcripts. The TCR CDR3 was subjected to a first round of RT-PCR using the HTBI primer set and the Qiagen OneStep RT-PCR kit. The public reads were run again by TCRdb, first through fastp at Q25 and then through MiXCR, and only productive beta chains were kept. Rows matching on CDR3 protein sequence are summarized as one entry with the most common DNA and genes. Here the sample has about 660,000 distinct CDR3 sequences; 40% to 55% occur a single time. The ten most abundant clones make up approximately 6.8% of the sample. The source material was peripheral blood or thyroid tissue (not recorded which). Receptors originate from an adult man with Graves' disease, either hyperthyroidism or ophthalmopathy (not recorded which).

V and J are TRBV29-1 and TRBJ2-6; D possibly matches TRBD1 or TRBD2 (6 bases each). The ends were cut back, 7 bases at V and 1 base at J, with 11 bases in the middle. The CDR3 contains 14 residues. In germline, CDR1 is SQVTM, CDR2 ANQGSEA. CDR3 region: CSGGAVSGANVLTF. CDR3 DNA: TGCAGCGGGGGGGCGGTATCTGGGGCCAACGTCCTGACTTTC.

This sequence joins TRBV29-1 and TRBJ2-7, with D possibly being TRBD2 (6 bases). V lost 4 bases and J lost 5, with 15 bases in between. CDR1 SQVTM and CDR2 ANQGSEA come from the germline V gene. CDR3 length: 13 amino acids. The CDR3, as DNA: TGCAGCGTTGTAGGAGCGGGCCTGGACGAGCAGTACTTC. Encoded protein: CSVVGAGLDEQYF.

The CDR3 nucleotides read TGTGCCAGCAGCTTAGCGACAGGGTGGGACTACGAGCAGTACTTC. It yields the protein CASSLATGWDYEQYF. V gene TRBV7-3 combines with J gene TRBJ2-7, with 7 positions matching TRBD1. CDR3 length: 15 amino acids. V shed 2 bases, J shed 3 bases, and the junction held 7 bases outside the gene matches. Germline loops: CDR1 SGHTA, CDR2 FQGTGA.

Ten or more counts support this clonotype. The chain carries TRBV7-9 and TRBJ1-1; D perhaps matches TRBD1 (6 bases). Per germline, CDR1 SEHNR and CDR2 FQNEAQ (reference sequence). Trimming removed 2 bases from V and 0 bases from J, with 10 bases in between. The CDR3 runs to 15 residues. CDR3 in amino acids: CASSLSPGVNTEAFF. The DNA of the CDR3 is TGTGCCAGCAGCTTATCCCCAGGGGTGAACACTGAAGCTTTCTTT.

This clonotype has a count of ten or more. This rearrangement joins TRBV29-1 to TRBJ2-7; perhaps TRBD1 as D (7 bases). This CDR3 has 12 amino acids. Germline assignment: CDR1 SQVTM and CDR2 ANQGSEA. Trimming cost V 7 bases and J 7 bases, with 17 bases left between them. As DNA, the CDR3 is TGCAGCGCAGGACAGGCCGGGGGAGAGCAGTACTTC. Translating gives CSAGQAGGEQYF.

This clonotype turned up a few times. The chain has TRBV7-9 and TRBJ2-7; D may correspond to TRBD1 or TRBD2 (5 bases each). Trimming removed 5 bases at V and 7 bases at J, with 18 bases between. Germline V CDR1 and CDR2: SEHNR, FQNEAQ (reference sequence). The CDR3 has 14 amino acids. CDR3 sequence reads: CASSQERGRGEQYF. The CDR3 coding sequence is TGTGCCAGCAGCCAAGAAAGGGGACGTGGTGAGCAGTACTTC.

Only a few counts were recorded for this clonotype. J is TRBJ1-1 and V is TRBV12-3 or TRBV12-4, with unresolved D. The CDR3 has 15 residues. V lost 7 bases, J lost 1 base, and 16 bases lay in between. The DNA for the CDR3 is TGTGCCAGCATCCCCTTAACAACAGAGAACACTGAAGCTTTCTTT. Residues: CASIPLTTENTEAFF.

This clonotype occurred a few times. This chain connects TRBV9 to TRBJ2-7; TRBD2 agrees at 7 bases. The V gene's germline CDR1 is SGDLS and CDR2 YYNGEE. J gave up 2 bases and V 0 bases, and 8 bases lay outside the gene matches. This CDR3 contains 16 residues. The DNA for the CDR3 is TGTGCCAGCAGCGTAGGATGGAGCGGGGCGACCTACGAGCAGTACTTC. Its protein is CASSVGWSGATYEQYF.

DNA of the CDR3: TGTGCCAGCAGCCAAGGCCGGCGGTCGATTGGGAACACCATATATTTT. Its translation: CASSQGRRSIGNTIYF. The chain joins TRBV9 to TRBJ1-3; D is unclear. The CDR3 is made up of 16 amino acids. The V end was cut by 4 bases, the J end by 7 bases, with 21 bases between. Germline-derived CDR1 and CDR2 are SGDLS and YYNGEE.

This clonotype came up many times. The chain employs TRBV7-2 and TRBJ1-6, with TRBD1 matching 7 bases. J was trimmed by 11 bases and V by 5 bases; bases with no gene match: 15. The CDR3 runs 16 residues. Germline V lookup: CDR1 SGHTA, CDR2 FQGNSA. The CDR3 here is CASSEDGRGRRPPLHF. In nucleotides, the CDR3 is TGTGCCAGCAGCGAAGACGGTAGGGGGCGTAGGCCACCCCTCCACTTT.

The count of this clonotype is one. One end of the junction is discordant with germline, which a read error may explain. This chain joins TRBV5-4 and TRBJ2-7, with D possibly matching TRBD1 (6 bases). Germline V gene lookup returns CDR1 SGHNT and CDR2 YYREEE (reference sequence). This CDR3 region has 14 residues. The CDR3 DNA follows: TGTGCCAGCAGCTTGACCCCTCGACAGGCCGAGCAGCACTTC. This codes for CASSLTPRQAEQHF.

The count of this clonotype is one. The chain employs TRBV12-3 or TRBV12-4 and TRBJ1-1, with 10 bases matching TRBD1. With 6 bases clipped from V and 12 bases from J, the junction kept 13 bases outside the gene matches. The CDR3 length is 14 residues. CDR3 sequence: CASRLGQGVGWTFF. CDR3 in DNA: TGTGCCAGCAGACTTGGACAGGGGGTAGGCTGGACTTTCTTT.

In this sample, this clonotype turned up many times. V is TRBV10-3 and J is TRBJ1-2, with D unclear. The germline gives CDR1 ENHRY, CDR2 SYGVKD. V was pared by 2 bases and J by 4 bases, with 8 bases between. The CDR3 is 13 residues long. The CDR3 here is CAISEGDLYGYTF. The CDR3 coding sequence is TGTGCCATCAGTGAGGGGGATCTCTATGGCTACACCTTC.

CDR3 sequence reads: CSARVSTNQPQYF. The CDR3 region has the DNA TGCAGTGCTAGGGTATCGACGAATCAGCCCCAGTACTTC. V and J are TRBV20-1 and TRBJ2-5; D is uncertain. Germline V CDR1 and CDR2: DFQATT, SNEGSKA (reference sequence). This CDR3 has 13 residues. The V end was cut by 3 bases, the J end by 9 bases, with 17 bases between.

As for this clonotype: An end of the junction does not agree with germline; a read error may underlie this. The gene calls are TRBV10-3 and TRBJ1-4, with TRBD1 matching over 9 bases. Per the germline V gene, CDR1 is ENHRY and CDR2 is SYGVKD. The CDR3 sequence is 15 residues long. Here the CDR3 reads CASSDGTGNLEKLFF. The CDR3 DNA follows: TGTGCCAGCAGTGATGGGACAGGGAACTTGGAAAAACTGTTTTTT.

In regard to this clonotype: A much larger clone differs by one base, so this may be a read error. The chain combines TRBV9 with TRBJ2-5; D is perhaps TRBD2 (6 bases). CDR1 SGDLS and CDR2 YYNGEE come from the germline V gene. CDR3 length equals 13 residues. This CDR3 reads CTSSAGPLETQYF. CDR3 coding DNA: TGTACCAGCAGCGCGGGACCCCTAGAGACCCAGTACTTC.

This clonotype has at least ten counts. V and J are TRBV24-1 and TRBJ2-6; 7 bases align to TRBD2. Per germline, CDR1 KGHDR and CDR2 SFDVKD. V lost 3 bases, J lost 1 base, and 2 bases stayed unmatched. The CDR3 covers 16 residues. The CDR3 coding sequence is TGTGCCACCAGTGATCCGCGGGGGTCTGGGGCCAACGTCCTGACTTTC. Translating gives CATSDPRGSGANVLTF.

The CDR3 reads CASSYSTGVKTGELFF. The CDR3 DNA reads as TGTGCCAGCAGTTACAGTACGGGAGTGAAGACCGGGGAGCTGTTTTTT. This chain connects TRBV6-6 to TRBJ2-2; D may be TRBD2 (6 bases). Per the germline V gene, CDR1 is MNHNY and CDR2 is SVGAGI (reference sequence). This CDR3 is 16 amino acids long. The V and J ends lost 2 bases and 5 bases respectively, with 15 bases between them.

The rearrangement joins TRBV20-1 to TRBJ2-7; D may be TRBD2 (5 bases). V was trimmed by 6 bases and J by 2 bases, leaving 11 bases between them. Germline V lookup: CDR1 DFQATT, CDR2 SNEGSKA (reference sequence). The CDR3 contains 12 residues. The CDR3 loop is CSAVAGTYEQYF. The CDR3 DNA is TGCAGTGCAGTTGCCGGGACCTACGAGCAGTACTTC.

There are a few counts of this clonotype. This chain uses TRBV7-8 with TRBJ1-6; possibly TRBD1 for D (5 bases). Germline values: CDR1 SGHVS, CDR2 FQNEAQ. V was pared by 6 bases and J by 0 bases, with 9 bases between. This CDR3 is 15 amino acids long. CDR3 amino acids: CASRSGSSYNSPLHF. DNA for the CDR3: TGTGCCAGCAGATCAGGGAGCTCCTATAATTCACCCCTCCACTTT.